This TCR beta chain came from a study of shared clonotypes between healthy human individuals. The input for sorted-subset replicate PCRs was roughly 180 ng DNA, 25,000 to 35,000 T cell genomes. The assay was immunoSEQ multiplex PCR, and TCRdb's table has in-frame clones only and misses some. Of under 2,500,000 clones in the sample, about 94% were seen once. General study results and limits: Non-shared clonotypes displayed generation probabilities falling below those of clonotypes present in all four donors.

On this clone itself: Its antigen remains unknown.

Sequencing was performed on naive CD4+ T cells sorted from blood. Subset: CD45RA+ positively selected. The receptor was isolated from a man younger than 35 in good health.

CDR3 in DNA: TGTGCCAGCAGTTACTTTTTGAACAGCTACGAGCAGTACTTC. Translation: CASSYFLNSYEQYF. The chain joins TRBV6-5 to TRBJ2-7; unclear D gene. The V end was cut by 1 base, the J end by 3 bases, with 10 bases between. CDR3 length: 14 amino acids. Germline lookup yields CDR1 MNHEY and CDR2 SVGAGI.